Shown below are 5 T cell receptor beta chains from a single sample sequenced in a study of control samples from healthy donors and cancer patients. Repertoires were generated with immunoSEQ multiplex PCR, while TCRdb's copy carries only in-frame clones and drops some. The sample gives around 150,000 clones, around 90% of which show up once; approximately 12% is in the top ten. The specimen was blood. The receptors stem from a man aged 25 to 40 in good health.

This rearrangement joins TRBV7-2 to TRBJ2-2, with D perhaps TRBD2 (6 bases). The germline V and J ends were trimmed by 5 bases and 4 bases, with 11 bases remaining between them. The CDR3 contains 14 residues. CDR1 and CDR2 (germline): SGHTA, FQGNSA. The CDR3 DNA sequence: TGTGCCAGCAGCCCCCGGCGGGGCACCGGGGAGCTGTTTTTT. Its translation is CASSPRRGTGELFF.

This chain joins TRBV9 and TRBJ2-5; D gene unclear. With 0 bases removed from V and 5 bases from J, the gap between germline ends came to 11 bases. The CDR3 contains 14 residues. Germline values: CDR1 SGDLS, CDR2 YYNGEE. This chain's CDR3 is CASSVGRIRETQYF. The CDR3, as DNA: TGTGCCAGCAGCGTAGGCAGGATTAGGGAGACCCAGTACTTC.

CDR3 in DNA: TGCAGTGCTAGTGGGACTAGCGGGGAGACCGGGGAGCTGTTTTTT. It specifies CSASGTSGETGELFF. The chain is built from TRBV20-1 and TRBJ2-2, with TRBD2 matching over 13 bases. The germline V gene encodes CDR1 DFQATT and CDR2 SNEGSKA (reference sequence). With V trimmed by 3 bases and J by 5 bases, 3 bases remained unmatched. The CDR3 is 15 amino acids.

This chain links TRBV27 with TRBJ2-5; TRBD2 matches 12 bases. CDR3 size: 16 residues. CDR1 MNHEY and CDR2 SMNVEV come from the germline V gene (reference sequence). The V and J ends lost 7 bases and 2 bases, in that order; junction bases with no gene match: 8. As DNA, the CDR3 is TGTGCCAGCATACTAGCGGGGGGCCGGGGGCAAGAGACCCAGTACTTC. It yields the protein CASILAGGRGQETQYF.

The chain couples TRBV12-3 or TRBV12-4 to TRBJ2-1; D gene ambiguous. V lost 5 bases and J lost 6, with 8 bases in between. The CDR3 length is 12 residues. Written as DNA, the CDR3 is TGTGCCAGCAGTGTGAGAGTCAATGAGCAGTTCTTC. As protein: CASSVRVNEQFF.